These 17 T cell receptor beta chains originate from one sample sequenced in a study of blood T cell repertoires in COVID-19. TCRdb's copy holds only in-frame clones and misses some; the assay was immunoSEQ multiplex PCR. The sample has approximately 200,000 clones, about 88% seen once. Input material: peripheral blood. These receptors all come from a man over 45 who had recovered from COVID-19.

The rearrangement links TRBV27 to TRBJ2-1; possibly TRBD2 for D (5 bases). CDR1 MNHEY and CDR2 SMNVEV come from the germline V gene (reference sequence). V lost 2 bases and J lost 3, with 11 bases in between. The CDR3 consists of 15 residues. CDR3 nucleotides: TGTGCCAGCAGTTTAACAGACTACGGCTACAATGAGCAGTTCTTC. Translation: CASSLTDYGYNEQFF.

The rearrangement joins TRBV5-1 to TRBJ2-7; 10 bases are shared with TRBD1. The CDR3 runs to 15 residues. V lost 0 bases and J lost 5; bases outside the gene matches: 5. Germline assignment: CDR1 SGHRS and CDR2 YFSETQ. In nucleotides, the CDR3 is TGCGCCAGCAGCTTGGATGGGACAGGGGTGGACGAGCAGTACTTC. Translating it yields CASSLDGTGVDEQYF.

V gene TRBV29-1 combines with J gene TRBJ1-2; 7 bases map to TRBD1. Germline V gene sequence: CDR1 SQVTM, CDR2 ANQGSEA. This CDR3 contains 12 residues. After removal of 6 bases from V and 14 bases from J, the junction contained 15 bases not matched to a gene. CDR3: CSVQTGPLGGTF. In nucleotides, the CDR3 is TGCAGCGTCCAGACAGGGCCCTTGGGGGGAACCTTC.

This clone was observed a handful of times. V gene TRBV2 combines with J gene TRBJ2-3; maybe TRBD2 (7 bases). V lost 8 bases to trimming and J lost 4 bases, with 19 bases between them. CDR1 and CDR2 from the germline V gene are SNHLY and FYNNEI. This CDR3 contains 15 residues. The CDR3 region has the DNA TGTGCCAGCTGGGAGGGGGGGCTTGGCCCAGATACGCAGTATTTT. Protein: CASWEGGLGPDTQYF.

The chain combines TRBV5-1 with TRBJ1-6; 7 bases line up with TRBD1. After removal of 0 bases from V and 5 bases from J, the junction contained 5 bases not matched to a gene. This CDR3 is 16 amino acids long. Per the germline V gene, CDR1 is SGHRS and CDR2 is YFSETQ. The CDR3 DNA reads TGCGCCAGCAGCTTGGAGTTAGACAGGGATAATTCACCCCTCCACTTT. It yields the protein CASSLELDRDNSPLHF.

This chain's CDR3 is CASSSRTGFSYEQYF. CDR3 sequence (DNA): TGTGCCAGCAGCTCCAGGACAGGGTTCTCCTACGAGCAGTACTTC. The chain joins TRBV7-8 to TRBJ2-7, with 8 bases identical to TRBD1. Germline V gene data show CDR1 as SGHVS and CDR2 as FQNEAQ. CDR3 size: 15 residues. V dropped 4 bases and J dropped 0; count of bases not matched to a gene: 5.

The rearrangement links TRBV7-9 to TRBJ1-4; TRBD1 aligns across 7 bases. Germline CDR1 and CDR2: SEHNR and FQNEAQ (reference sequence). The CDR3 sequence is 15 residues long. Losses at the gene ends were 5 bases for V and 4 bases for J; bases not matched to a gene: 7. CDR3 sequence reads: CASSRGDSFNEKLFF. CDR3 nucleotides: TGTGCCAGCAGCCGTGGGGACAGCTTTAATGAAAAACTGTTTTTT.

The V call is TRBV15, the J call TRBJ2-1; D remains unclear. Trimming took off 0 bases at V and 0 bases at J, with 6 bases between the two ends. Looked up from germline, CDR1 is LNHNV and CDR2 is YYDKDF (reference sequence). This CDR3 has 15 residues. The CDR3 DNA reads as TGTGCCACCAGCAGAGAAGCCCTCTCCTACAATGAGCAGTTCTTC. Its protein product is CATSREALSYNEQFF. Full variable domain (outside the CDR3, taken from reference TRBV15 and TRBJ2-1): DAMVIQNPRYQVTQFGKPVTLSCSQTLNHNVMYWYQQKSSQAPKLLFHYYDKDFNNEADTPDNFQSRRPNTSFCFLDIRSPGLGDTAMYLCATSREALSYNEQFFGPGTRLTVL.

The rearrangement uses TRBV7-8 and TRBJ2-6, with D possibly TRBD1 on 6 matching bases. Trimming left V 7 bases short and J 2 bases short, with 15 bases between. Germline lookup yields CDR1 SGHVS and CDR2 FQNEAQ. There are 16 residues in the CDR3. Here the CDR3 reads CASTQKQGTGANVLTF. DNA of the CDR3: TGTGCCAGCACGCAAAAACAGGGAACTGGGGCCAACGTCCTGACTTTC.

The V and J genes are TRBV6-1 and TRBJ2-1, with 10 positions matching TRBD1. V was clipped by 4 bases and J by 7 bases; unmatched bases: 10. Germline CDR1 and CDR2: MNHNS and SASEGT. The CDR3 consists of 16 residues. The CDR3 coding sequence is TGTGCCAGCAGTGTAGGACAGGGGGGGAGATCGAATGAGCAGTTCTTC. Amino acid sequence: CASSVGQGGRSNEQFF.

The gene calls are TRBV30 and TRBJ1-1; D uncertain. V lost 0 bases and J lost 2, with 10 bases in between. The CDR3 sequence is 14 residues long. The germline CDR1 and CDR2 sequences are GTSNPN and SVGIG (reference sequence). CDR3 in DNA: TGTGCCTGGAGTGTACGCGGCAGCAACACTGAAGCTTTCTTT. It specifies CAWSVRGSNTEAFF. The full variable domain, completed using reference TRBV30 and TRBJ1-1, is SQTIHQWPATLVQPVGSPLSLECTVEGTSNPNLYWYRQAAGRGLQLLFYSVGIGQISSEVPQNLSASRPQDRQFILSSKKLLLSDSGFYLCAWSVRGSNTEAFFGQGTRLTVV.

As DNA, the CDR3 is TGTGCCAGCTCCACTAGCTGGTACGAGCAGTACTTC. It codes for CASSTSWYEQYF. This chain uses TRBV11-3 with TRBJ2-7, with a possible D match to TRBD2 (6 bases). Germline values: CDR1 SGHNT, CDR2 YENEEA. The CDR3 is 12 amino acids. V gave up 8 bases and J gave up 4 bases, with 12 bases separating them.

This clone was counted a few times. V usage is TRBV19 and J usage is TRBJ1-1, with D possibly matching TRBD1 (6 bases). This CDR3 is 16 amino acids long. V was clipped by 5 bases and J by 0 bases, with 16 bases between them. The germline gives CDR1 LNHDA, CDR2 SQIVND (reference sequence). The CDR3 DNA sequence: TGTGCCAGTAGTGCCCCGGACAGCCCCATGAACACTGAAGCTTTCTTT. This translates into CASSAPDSPMNTEAFF.

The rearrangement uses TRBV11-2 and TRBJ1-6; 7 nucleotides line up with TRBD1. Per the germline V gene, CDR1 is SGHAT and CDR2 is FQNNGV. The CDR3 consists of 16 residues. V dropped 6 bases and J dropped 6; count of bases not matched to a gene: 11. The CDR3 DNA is TGTGCCAGCAGGTTTCATGACAGGGTTGTTAATTCACCCCTCCACTTT. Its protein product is CASRFHDRVVNSPLHF. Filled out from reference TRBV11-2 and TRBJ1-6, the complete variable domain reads EAGVAQSPRYKIIEKRQSVAFWCNPISGHATLYWYQQILGQGPKLLIQFQNNGVVDDSQLPKDRFSAERLKGVDSTLKIQPAKLEDSAVYLCASRFHDRVVNSPLHFGNGTRLTVT.

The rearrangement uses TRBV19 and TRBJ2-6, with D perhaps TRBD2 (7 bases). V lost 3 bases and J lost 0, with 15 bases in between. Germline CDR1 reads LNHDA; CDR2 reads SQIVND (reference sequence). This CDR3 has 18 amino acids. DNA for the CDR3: TGTGCCAGTAGTATTTTTCGGGGGGCAGACTCTGGGGCCAACGTCCTGACTTTC. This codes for CASSIFRGADSGANVLTF.

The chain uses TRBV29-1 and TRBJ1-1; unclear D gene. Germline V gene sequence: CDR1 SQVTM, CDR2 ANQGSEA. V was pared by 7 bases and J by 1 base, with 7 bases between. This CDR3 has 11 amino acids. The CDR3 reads CSAYENTEAFF. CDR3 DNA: TGCAGCGCCTACGAGAACACTGAAGCTTTCTTT. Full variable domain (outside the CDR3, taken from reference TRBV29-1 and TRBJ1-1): SAVISQKPSRDICQRGTSLTIQCQVDSQVTMMFWYRQQPGQSLTLIATANQGSEATYESGFVIDKFPISRPNLTFSTLTVSNMSPEDSSIYLCSAYENTEAFFGQGTRLTVV.

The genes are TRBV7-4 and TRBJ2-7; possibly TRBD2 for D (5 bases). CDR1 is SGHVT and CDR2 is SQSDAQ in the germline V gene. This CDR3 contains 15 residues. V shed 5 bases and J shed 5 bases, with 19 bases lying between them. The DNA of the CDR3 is TGTGCCAGCAGCCCCCACGTTCGGGGTGGGGACGAGCAGTACTTC. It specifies CASSPHVRGGDEQYF.